This T cell receptor (beta chain) was sequenced during a study of blood T cell repertoires in COVID-19. Whole-study context: Sites in the United States, Italy and Spain provided acute and convalescent COVID-19 samples.

Germline trimming cut 2 bases from V and 2 bases from J; bases unmatched to any gene: 6. CDR3 length: 15 residues. Germline V gene lookup returns CDR1 SGHVS and CDR2 FQNEAQ. Methods used by the authors: Quantification of nucleated cells was approximated via reference gene primer amplification. The assay was immunoSEQ multiplex PCR, and TCRdb's table has in-frame clones only and misses some. V and J calls and clone size are as listed in that table; D and trimming were resolved from the DNA. Of a few hundred thousand clones in the sample, 70% to 90% are singletons; the top ten hold 4.3%. Membership in each cohort depended on participant-reported clinical history.

The receptor comes from a woman under 40 who had recovered from COVID-19. The chain links TRBV7-8 to TRBJ2-7; 7 bases agree with TRBD1. Sequencing was done on a sample of PBMCs or T cells enriched from blood (not recorded which). As DNA, the CDR3 is TGTGCCAGCAGCTTATCCCCGGGACAGACCTACGAGCAGTACTTC. Encoded protein: CASSLSPGQTYEQYF.